Below, one T cell receptor (beta chain) is given with its context. This sample is part of a study of blood T cell repertoires in COVID-19. CDR1 and CDR2 from the germline V gene are KGHSH and LQKENI. Between the trimmed V and J ends, which lost 3 bases and 5 bases, there was a span of 13 bases. This CDR3 comprises 15 residues. Generated by immunoSEQ multiplex PCR, the TCRdb table keeps only in-frame clones and is missing some. The sample contains more than 300,000 clones, over 85% of which appear only once. Material: PBMCs or T cells enriched from blood (not recorded which). V gene TRBV18 combines with J gene TRBJ1-4; D is unclear. The sequence was collected from a woman in her twenties or thirties who had recovered from COVID-19. The CDR3 DNA is TGTGCCAGCTCACCGTCCCGGGGTCCCAATGAAAAACTGTTTTTT. This gives the protein CASSPSRGPNEKLFF.